This is a list of T cell receptor beta chains from one sample in a study of T-cell reconstitution after alpha-beta-depleted transplantation in children. TCRdb processed the PCR reads anew with MiXCR; each CDR3 protein has one entry. This table holds tens of thousands of distinct CDR3 sequences, under 8% found once. Source: peripheral blood, taken 60 days after TCRalphabeta/CD19-depleted stem cell transplant. All receptors derive from a child under three years old who had a stem cell transplant for acute myeloid leukemia, so the T cells may come from the graft donor. The conserved cysteine and the conserved F or W are not part of the CDR3 here. Rows may omit the clone size; those that give it use once, few, many or a size class.

clone_size: many; v_call: TRBV27; cdr3_length: 11; cdr3_aa: ASSPRRLDTQY
clone_size: few; v_call: TRBV4-1; cdr3_length: 14; cdr3_aa: ASSQGPRQGGETQY
clone_size: many; v_call: TRBV12-3/TRBV12-4; cdr3_length: 12; cdr3_aa: ASSSGGSMKTQY
clone_size: many; v_call: TRBV28; cdr3_length: 12; cdr3_aa: ASSFEGEHYEQY
clone_size: many; v_call: TRBV19; cdr3_length: 13; cdr3_aa: ASSTPTGSHNVQY
clone_size: many; v_call: TRBV5-1; cdr3_length: 15; cdr3_aa: ASSLTPWGTIQETQY
clone_size: NA; v_call: TRBV5-4; cdr3_length: 13; cdr3_aa: ASSSRRDRGNEQY
clone_size: many; v_call: TRBV18; cdr3_length: 11; cdr3_aa: ASSPQGNTEAF
clone_size: many; v_call: TRBV18; cdr3_length: 10; cdr3_aa: ASSKDGQPQH
clone_size: many; v_call: TRBV10-1; cdr3_length: 14; cdr3_aa: ASSVGLAGGQNEQF
clone_size: many; v_call: TRBV20-1; cdr3_length: 12; cdr3_aa: SARDRGDPYEQY
clone_size: many; v_call: TRBV20-1; cdr3_length: 9; cdr3_aa: SGQDYYEQY
clone_size: many; v_call: TRBV5-1; cdr3_length: 13; cdr3_aa: ASSLAETNTGELF
clone_size: many; v_call: TRBV7-9; cdr3_length: 12; cdr3_aa: ASSLARNTGELF
clone_size: few; v_call: TRBV28; cdr3_length: 11; cdr3_aa: ASSFGRDYGYT
clone_size: many; v_call: TRBV27; cdr3_length: 12; cdr3_aa: ASTPLGGGYEQY
clone_size: many; v_call: TRBV12-3/TRBV12-4; cdr3_length: 11; cdr3_aa: AILAGGPGEQF
clone_size: many; v_call: TRBV18; cdr3_length: 11; cdr3_aa: ASFPDGNTEAF
clone_size: many; v_call: TRBV19; cdr3_length: 11; cdr3_aa: ASSPSGAYEQY
clone_size: medium-sized; v_call: TRBV7-9; cdr3_length: 11; cdr3_aa: ASSPRQSYEQY
clone_size: NA; v_call: TRBV14; cdr3_length: 12; cdr3_aa: ASSQVIGEETQY
clone_size: medium-sized; v_call: TRBV12-3/TRBV12-4; cdr3_length: 13; cdr3_aa: ASRRGAPNADGYT
clone_size: NA; v_call: TRBV20-1; cdr3_length: 12; cdr3_aa: SARDGGNSYEQY
clone_size: many; v_call: TRBV4-3; cdr3_length: 13; cdr3_aa: ASSPQRGSYNEQF
clone_size: many; v_call: TRBV12-3/TRBV12-4; cdr3_length: 11; cdr3_aa: ASLDRVTGELF
clone_size: NA; v_call: TRBV5-6; cdr3_length: 16; cdr3_aa: ASSLAARWAGQDSPLH
clone_size: many; v_call: TRBV24-1; cdr3_length: 13; cdr3_aa: ATSARTSGSDEQF
clone_size: NA; v_call: TRBV6-1; cdr3_length: 10; cdr3_aa: ASSRRGSPLH
clone_size: many; v_call: TRBV7-9; cdr3_length: 18; cdr3_aa: ASSLLRDRDRLANNNEQF
clone_size: many; v_call: TRBV5-1; cdr3_length: 11; cdr3_aa: ASRNREDQPQH
clone_size: many; v_call: TRBV12-3/TRBV12-4; cdr3_length: 8; cdr3_aa: ASRALGYT
clone_size: few; v_call: TRBV20-1; cdr3_length: 13; cdr3_aa: SARGYSGRTDTQY
clone_size: many; v_call: TRBV4-3; cdr3_length: 12; cdr3_aa: ASSQEPGEETQY
clone_size: many; v_call: TRBV6-2/TRBV6-3; cdr3_length: 14; cdr3_aa: ASSYSQDRLLAEAF
clone_size: many; v_call: TRBV6-5; cdr3_length: 11; cdr3_aa: ASNQGMNTEAF
clone_size: few; v_call: TRBV30; cdr3_length: 10; cdr3_aa: AWSAVGPEAF
clone_size: NA; v_call: TRBV2; cdr3_length: 16; cdr3_aa: AICFGGVGTSLHRELF
clone_size: many; v_call: TRBV6-1; cdr3_length: 14; cdr3_aa: ASSGWDGDSNQPQH
clone_size: many; v_call: TRBV7-9; cdr3_length: 11; cdr3_aa: ASSFWTGREQY
clone_size: many; v_call: TRBV7-9; cdr3_length: 12; cdr3_aa: ASSLATSTDIQY
clone_size: many; v_call: TRBV6-5; cdr3_length: 12; cdr3_aa: ASAAGAGENEQF
clone_size: many; v_call: TRBV7-2; cdr3_length: 14; cdr3_aa: ASSLVWAAGQETQY
clone_size: few; v_call: TRBV7-9; cdr3_length: 10; cdr3_aa: ASTINRDGYT